This T cell receptor beta chain derives from a study of identical twins' blood T cells. Libraries were made from RNA as TCR cDNA, using a modified protocol. MiXCR was run by TCRdb on the 5' RACE reads, yielding one entry per CDR3 protein. The sample has about 370,000 distinct CDR3 sequences; 25% to 35% are singletons. CDR1 and CDR2 from the germline V gene are SGHDT and YYEEEE. This CDR3 is built from 15 residues. Trimming pared 1 base from V and 2 bases from J, leaving 10 bases between. Study outcomes and limitations: Twins shared more top CDR3 clonotypes than unrelated donors did.

Remarks on this clonotype: What it binds is unknown.

Sequenced sample: PBMCs. The chain combines TRBV5-6 with TRBJ1-3, with D perhaps TRBD1 (5 bases). The sequence came from a woman aged 18-49 years in good health. CDR3 in DNA: TGTGCCAGCAGCTTGTTCGGCAGGGCTGGAAACACCATATATTTT. Its protein is CASSLFGRAGNTIYF.